The entry that follows covers one T cell receptor (beta chain) sequence. The antigen remains undetermined. These data come from a study of OX40 agonist ivuxolimab in advanced cancers. Study results and limitations: The study found that CD8+ T cells averaged more expanded clones than CD4+. It was not determined which antigens were specifically recognized by the peripheral T cells that had undergone clonal expansion.

Produced via immunoSEQ multiplex PCR; TCRdb's table is partial and in-frame only. The repertoire includes more than 60,000 clones, approximately 83% of them detected once, and less than 4.5% sits in the top ten. This CDR3 comprises 14 residues. Losses at the gene ends were 4 bases for V and 10 bases for J; bases not matched to a gene: 11. CDR1 and CDR2 (germline): SGHRS, YFSETQ. The origin of this receptor is an adult with an advanced solid tumor such as melanoma, head and neck, liver or kidney cancer. Sequencing was performed on CD4+ or CD8+ T cells sorted from blood, taken in a trial of the OX40 agonist ivuxolimab. The chain couples TRBV5-1 to TRBJ2-1; 7 positions match TRBD1. The CDR3 DNA reads TGCGCCAGCAGCACAGGGGACCCAGGGAGAGAGCAGTTCTTC. Protein: CASSTGDPGREQFF.